The 9 T cell receptor beta chains given below trace back to one sample, sequenced in a study of response to subunit inactivated influenza vaccine. TCRdb independently ran MiXCR on the RT-PCR reads; one entry per CDR3 protein. This sample has 590,000 or so distinct CDR3 sequences, with 13% to 15% found just once. The source material was PBMCs from blood, sampled less than 15 days before vaccination. These receptors were obtained from a man aged 45-65 years who received an inactivated influenza vaccine.

This clonotype was detected only a few times. The gene calls are TRBV28 and TRBJ1-6; D unresolved. Germline-derived CDR1 and CDR2 are MDHEN and SYDVKM. The CDR3 length is 18 residues. The V end lost 5 bases, the J end lost 7 bases, and 24 bases lay between the germline ends. For the CDR3, the DNA is TGTGCCAGCAGTCCCCAACGTGGACCCGGGTATTGGAATTCACCCCTCCACTTT. Amino acids: CASSPQRGPGYWNSPLHF.

This clonotype showed up just a few times. The V call is TRBV7-8, the J call TRBJ2-7, with TRBD1 identical over 9 bases. Trimming took 6 bases from V and 6 from J; bases not matched to a gene: 9. CDR1 is SGHVS and CDR2 is FQNEAQ in the germline V gene. The CDR3 extends over 14 amino acids. CDR3 in amino acids: CASRTTGGSGEQYF. The DNA for the CDR3 is TGTGCCAGCAGAACGACAGGGGGGTCAGGCGAGCAGTACTTC.

This clonotype came up a few times. This rearrangement joins TRBV7-9 to TRBJ2-1, with D possibly being TRBD1 or TRBD2 (6 bases each). Germline V CDR1 and CDR2: SEHNR, FQNEAQ (reference sequence). The CDR3 covers 16 residues. The V gene lost 0 bases and the J gene lost 4 bases, with 13 bases spanning the gap. CDR3 in DNA: TGTGCCAGCAGCTTAGCGGGGCCGGGGGCTTACAATGAGCAGTTCTTC. Encoded protein: CASSLAGPGAYNEQFF.

The chain carries TRBV5-1 and TRBJ2-7; 8 nucleotides line up with TRBD1. The length of the CDR3 is 15 residues. Germline V gives CDR1 SGHRS, CDR2 YFSETQ. V was clipped by 4 bases and J by 0 bases; unmatched bases: 6. CDR3 amino acids: CASSAGGGGSYEQYF. In DNA form, the CDR3 reads TGCGCCAGCAGCGCAGGGGGCGGTGGCTCCTACGAGCAGTACTTC.

The DNA of the CDR3 is TGTGCCAGCAGCCGATTATCGGACAGGGGCACAGATACGCAGTATTTT. Amino acid sequence: CASSRLSDRGTDTQYF. J is TRBJ2-3 and V is TRBV14; 8 bases align to TRBD1. Germline CDR1 SGHDN, CDR2 FVKESK. There are 16 residues in the CDR3. J was trimmed by 1 base and V by 4 bases; bases with no gene match: 7. Supplemented by reference TRBV14 and TRBJ2-3, the full variable domain reads EAGVTQFPSHSVIEKGQTVTLRCDPISGHDNLYWYRRVMGKEIKFLLHFVKESKQDESGMPNNRFLAERTGGTYSTLKVQPAELEDSGVYFCASSRLSDRGTDTQYFGPGTRLTVL.

V is TRBV7-2 and J is TRBJ2-7; D uncertain. The V end lost 5 bases, the J end lost 1 base, and 9 bases lay between the germline ends. Germline CDR1 is SGHTA and CDR2 is FQGNSA. This CDR3 is 13 amino acids long. CDR3 protein: CASSQTISYEQYF. CDR3 bases: TGTGCCAGCAGCCAAACTATATCCTACGAGCAGTACTTC.

This clonotype showed up just a few times. The rearrangement links TRBV20-1 to TRBJ2-3, with TRBD2 matching 13 bases. Germline V gene sequence: CDR1 DFQATT, CDR2 SNEGSKA (reference sequence). The CDR3 totals 16 residues. V was pared by 3 bases and J by 7 bases, with 10 bases of the junction left unmatched. The CDR3 sequence is CSASGGTSGNRYTQYF. In DNA, the CDR3 is TGCAGTGCTAGTGGGGGGACTAGCGGGAACCGGTATACGCAGTATTTT.

The V gene is TRBV7-2, the J gene TRBJ1-6; TRBD1 is a possible D gene (5 bases). Germline lookup yields CDR1 SGHTA and CDR2 FQGNSA. The V end was cut by 8 bases, the J end by 10 bases, with 15 bases between. The CDR3 is made up of 13 amino acids. The CDR3 sequence: CASGSQGASPLHF. CDR3 sequence (DNA): TGTGCCAGCGGGTCACAAGGGGCATCACCCCTCCACTTT.

This clonotype showed up just a few times. The J gene is TRBJ2-5, the V gene TRBV5-1; TRBD1 is a possible D gene (6 bases). CDR1 is SGHRS, CDR2 YFSETQ, per germline. Trimming took 4 bases from V and 5 from J, leaving 15 bases between them. The CDR3 spans 14 residues. In DNA, the CDR3 is TGCGCCAGCAGCCCCGGGACACCCGCCGAGACCCAGTACTTC. It is translated as CASSPGTPAETQYF.